These 27 T cell receptor beta chains originate from one sample sequenced in a study of T-cell memory formation after mild COVID-19. TCRdb reprocessed the 5' RACE reads with MiXCR, giving one entry per CDR3 protein. Of around 300,000 distinct CDR3 sequences listed, roughly 13% were seen once; the top ten hold about 20%. The sequenced sample was PBMCs or a T cell subset sorted from them (not recorded which). The source of these receptors is a young man who had mild COVID-19 (a few samples of this study predate the infection). Cell type and time point are not known.

The sample holds a few counts of this clonotype. The rearrangement uses TRBV5-1 and TRBJ2-5; D unresolved. The ends were cut back, 6 bases at V and 5 bases at J, with 8 bases in the middle. The CDR3 sequence is 11 residues long. Germline loops: CDR1 SGHRS, CDR2 YFSETQ. The CDR3 region is CASTLTETQYF. The DNA for the CDR3 is TGCGCCAGCACCTTAACTGAGACCCAGTACTTC.

This clonotype was seen at least ten times. The V and J genes are TRBV5-5 and TRBJ2-6; 8 bases map to TRBD1. Germline assignment: CDR1 SGHKS and CDR2 YYEKEE (reference sequence). The CDR3 consists of 15 residues. Trimming at V came to 6 bases and at J to 12 bases, leaving 14 bases not matched to a gene. DNA for the CDR3: TGTGCCAGCACCCTGACCACAGGGGGGCAAAGCGTCCTGACTTTC. This codes for CASTLTTGGQSVLTF. Variable domain in full (rest from reference TRBV5-5 and TRBJ2-6): DAGVTQSPTHLIKTRGQQVTLRCSPISGHKSVSWYQQVLGQGPQFIFQYYEKEERGRGNFPDRFSARQFPNYSSELNVNALLLGDSALYLCASTLTTGGQSVLTFGAGSRLTVL.

Written as DNA, the CDR3 is TGTGCCAGCAGTTCCAGCCTAGCCCCGGGGACCTTGTCCTACATTCAGTACTTC. Translated: CASSSSLAPGTLSYIQYF. This chain connects TRBV28 to TRBJ2-4; possibly TRBD1 or TRBD2 for D (5 bases each). Germline CDR1 is MDHEN and CDR2 is SYDVKM. The CDR3 runs 18 residues. V gave up 4 bases and J gave up 8 bases, with 27 bases separating them.

The rearrangement links TRBV7-9 to TRBJ2-5, with 9 bases aligning to TRBD1. The trim removed 5 bases at V and 3 bases at J, leaving 10 bases unmatched. CDR1 is SEHNR and CDR2 is FQNEAQ in the germline V gene (reference sequence). The CDR3 length is 16 residues. CDR3 coding DNA: TGTGCCAGCAGCCCAGTGACAGGGGGGTACAAAGAGACCCAGTACTTC. Its translation: CASSPVTGGYKETQYF.

This clonotype was detected a few times. The rearrangement uses TRBV20-1 and TRBJ1-5; TRBD1 is a possible D gene (5 bases). There are 13 residues in the CDR3. Germline CDR1 and CDR2: DFQATT and SNEGSKA (reference sequence). V was cut by 0 bases and J by 6 bases, with 9 bases left in between. CDR3 in amino acids: CSARDRRGQPQHF. Here the CDR3 DNA reads TGCAGTGCTAGAGATCGGAGGGGTCAGCCCCAGCATTTT.

The chain combines TRBV7-2 with TRBJ1-1; TRBD1 aligns across 7 bases. With V trimmed by 3 bases and J by 6 bases, 4 bases remained unmatched. The germline gives CDR1 SGHTA, CDR2 FQGNSA. CDR3 length: 13 amino acids. CDR3 loop: CASSFTGAAEAFF. Written as DNA, the CDR3 is TGTGCCAGCAGCTTTACAGGGGCTGCTGAAGCTTTCTTT. The whole variable domain, remainder taken from reference TRBV7-2 and TRBJ1-1, is GAGVSQSPSNKVTEKGKDVELRCDPISGHTALYWYRQSLGQGLEFLIYFQGNSAPDKSGLPSDRFSAERTGGSVSTLTIQRTQQEDSAVYLCASSFTGAAEAFFGQGTRLTVV.

In this sample, this clonotype turned up many times. The chain recombines TRBV4-2 with TRBJ2-2; D is perhaps TRBD1 or TRBD2 (5 bases each). Germline V gives CDR1 LGHNA, CDR2 YNFKEQ. The ends were cut back, 0 bases at V and 4 bases at J, with 21 bases in the middle. This CDR3 comprises 19 residues. The CDR3: CASSQEFQGRWGVTGELFF. The CDR3 DNA reads TGTGCCAGCAGCCAAGAGTTTCAGGGCAGGTGGGGAGTCACCGGGGAGCTGTTTTTT.

In this sample, this clonotype turned up a few times. The J gene is TRBJ2-7, the V gene TRBV9; 11 bases agree with TRBD1. Germline V CDR1 and CDR2: SGDLS, YYNGEE. This CDR3 is 15 amino acids long. The V gene end was trimmed by 4 bases and the J gene end by 6 bases; junction bases not matched to a gene: 9. The CDR3 nucleotides are TGTGCCAGCAGCTCTCTGGGACAGGGGGTAGGCGAGCAGTACTTC. Protein sequence: CASSSLGQGVGEQYF.

The chain combines TRBV5-1 with TRBJ1-2, with 9 bases fitting TRBD1. Germline V lookup: CDR1 SGHRS, CDR2 YFSETQ. Trimming at V came to 9 bases and at J to 6 bases, leaving 3 bases not matched to a gene. This CDR3 contains 11 residues. The CDR3: CATGQGNGYTF. CDR3 in DNA: TGCGCCACCGGACAGGGGAATGGCTACACCTTC.

This clonotype occurred a few times. The gene calls are TRBV11-2 and TRBJ1-2; D unresolved. This CDR3 region has 15 residues. CDR1 and CDR2 (germline): SGHAT, FQNNGV. V lost 1 base and J lost 8, with 17 bases in between. CDR3 sequence reads: CASSLGAALALGYTF. The CDR3 nucleotides are TGTGCCAGCAGCTTAGGGGCGGCGCTAGCTTTGGGCTACACCTTC. The full variable domain, with the rest looked up from reference TRBV11-2 and TRBJ1-2, is EAGVAQSPRYKIIEKRQSVAFWCNPISGHATLYWYQQILGQGPKLLIQFQNNGVVDDSQLPKDRFSAERLKGVDSTLKIQPAKLEDSAVYLCASSLGAALALGYTFGSGTRLTVV.

This chain uses TRBV5-1 with TRBJ1-1; maybe TRBD1 (5 bases). Germline values: CDR1 SGHRS, CDR2 YFSETQ. Trimming removed 3 bases at V and 1 base at J, with 13 bases between. The CDR3 runs 15 residues. Here the CDR3 reads CASSSTLGPNTEAFF. The CDR3 region has the DNA TGCGCCAGCAGCTCAACCTTGGGACCGAACACTGAAGCTTTCTTT.

This clonotype was seen a few times. The chain couples TRBV28 to TRBJ1-6, with D possibly being TRBD1 (5 bases). Germline CDR1 MDHEN, CDR2 SYDVKM. Deletions cut 4 bases from V and 9 bases from J, with 16 bases between. The CDR3 has 15 residues. CDR3 sequence (DNA): TGTGCCAGCAGTTGGGGGGACCGCCGGGGTTCACCCCTCCACTTT. Protein product: CASSWGDRRGSPLHF.

The rearrangement joins TRBV7-2 to TRBJ1-2; 11 bases are a match to TRBD1. V was clipped by 0 bases and J by 7 bases; unmatched bases: 1. There are 14 residues in the CDR3. The germline gives CDR1 SGHTA, CDR2 FQGNSA. This chain's CDR3 is CASSLAGQGVGYTF. CDR3 coding DNA: TGTGCCAGCAGCTTAGCGGGACAGGGGGTTGGCTACACCTTC.

This clonotype has at least ten counts. The DNA of the CDR3 is TGTGCCAGCAGCTTAGACGTGGATGAGCAGTTCTTC. It specifies CASSLDVDEQFF. The V call is TRBV11-2, the J call TRBJ2-1; D ambiguous. This CDR3 has 12 residues. The germline V gene has CDR1 SGHAT and CDR2 FQNNGV. The ends were cut back, 0 bases at V and 8 bases at J, with 5 bases in the middle.

The chain recombines TRBV28 with TRBJ1-3; D is perhaps TRBD1 (5 bases). The CDR3 runs 16 residues. V was cut by 6 bases and J by 1 base, with 16 bases left in between. Looked up from germline, CDR1 is MDHEN and CDR2 is SYDVKM. DNA of the CDR3: TGTGCCAGCAGCCTGGCGGGACTTCTATCTGGAAACACCATATATTTT. It yields the protein CASSLAGLLSGNTIYF. The full variable domain, with the rest looked up from reference TRBV28 and TRBJ1-3, is DVKVTQSSRYLVKRTGEKVFLECVQDMDHENMFWYRQDPGLGLRLIYFSYDVKMKEKGDIPEGYSVSREKKERFSLILESASTNQTSMYLCASSLAGLLSGNTIYFGEGSWLTVV.

CDR3 amino acids: CASSPSGGAYEQYV. The CDR3 coding sequence is TGTGCCAGCAGCCCATCCGGCGGGGCCTACGAGCAGTACGTC. V usage is TRBV12-3 or TRBV12-4 and J usage is TRBJ2-7, with D perhaps matching TRBD2 (6 bases). The CDR3 extends over 14 amino acids. The V gene lost 6 bases and the J gene lost 2 bases, with 14 bases spanning the gap.

The V and J genes are TRBV9 and TRBJ2-3; TRBD1 aligns across 11 bases. V lost 3 bases, J lost 6 bases, and 12 bases stayed unmatched. The CDR3 sequence is 17 residues long. In germline, CDR1 is SGDLS, CDR2 YYNGEE. CDR3 nucleotide sequence: TGTGCCAGCAGCGAGGCTTACGGGACAGGGGGTCCCGATACGCAGTATTTT. Translating gives CASSEAYGTGGPDTQYF.

The rearrangement links TRBV6-5 to TRBJ1-2, with a tentative D call TRBD1 (6 bases). This CDR3 is 14 amino acids long. V was trimmed by 0 bases and J by 4 bases, leaving 9 bases between them. The germline gives CDR1 MNHEY, CDR2 SVGAGI. The CDR3 loop is CASSYSGGLYGYTF. The CDR3, as DNA: TGTGCCAGCAGTTACTCTGGGGGCCTCTATGGCTACACCTTC.

This clonotype was detected only a few times. The chain uses TRBV7-3 and TRBJ1-1; D ambiguous. The ends were cut back, 1 base at V and 6 bases at J, with 12 bases in the middle. Germline CDR1 and CDR2: SGHTA and FQGTGA. This CDR3 is 14 amino acids long. The CDR3 loop reads CASSLRGTQAEAFF. In DNA, the CDR3 is TGTGCCAGCAGCTTAAGGGGTACTCAGGCTGAAGCTTTCTTT.

The rearrangement links TRBV6-5 to TRBJ2-7; D is unclear. Germline lookup yields CDR1 MNHEY and CDR2 SVGAGI. Trimming removed 8 bases at V and 5 bases at J, with 10 bases between. This CDR3 contains 11 residues. The CDR3 nucleotides are TGTGCCAGCCGGGCGGTCCACGAGCAGTACTTC. The encoded protein is CASRAVHEQYF.

The chain links TRBV5-5 to TRBJ2-2; the D is unclear. This CDR3 contains 11 residues. Germline V CDR1 and CDR2: SGHKS, YYEKEE (reference sequence). V was cut by 5 bases and J by 7 bases, with 6 bases left in between. The CDR3, as DNA: TGTGCCAGCAGTCCGAACGGGGAGCTGTTTTTT. Translation gives CASSPNGELFF.

This clonotype was observed a handful of times. This chain links TRBV7-9 with TRBJ1-5; the match to TRBD1 covers 10 bases. Germline trimming cut 0 bases from V and 3 bases from J; bases unmatched to any gene: 2. This CDR3 contains 16 residues. Per the germline V gene, CDR1 is SEHNR and CDR2 is FQNEAQ (reference sequence). The CDR3 spells CASSLARQGANQPQHF. The CDR3 region has the DNA TGTGCCAGCAGCTTAGCCAGACAGGGGGCCAATCAGCCCCAGCATTTT.

The chain recombines TRBV29-1 with TRBJ2-7, with D possibly TRBD2 on 5 matching bases. The CDR3 totals 13 residues. Germline V gene lookup returns CDR1 SQVTM and CDR2 ANQGSEA. V shed 6 bases and J shed 1 base, with 13 bases lying between them. CDR3 coding DNA: TGCAGCGTCGGCGAGGGATTTTCCTACGAGCAGTACTTC. The encoded protein is CSVGEGFSYEQYF.

The chain employs TRBV12-3 or TRBV12-4 and TRBJ2-5, with 11 bases fitting TRBD2. This CDR3 has 15 residues. J was trimmed by 3 bases and V by 4 bases; bases with no gene match: 4. Here the CDR3 reads CASSSPTSGKETQYF. The CDR3 DNA follows: TGTGCCAGCAGTTCCCCGACTAGCGGGAAAGAGACCCAGTACTTC.

The sample holds a few counts of this clonotype. The chain is built from TRBV6-2 or TRBV6-3 and TRBJ1-1; D is unclear. CDR3 size: 16 residues. The germline CDR1 and CDR2 sequences are MNHEY and SVGEGT. Trimming pared 7 bases from V and 0 bases from J, leaving 18 bases between. CDR3 nucleotides: TGTGCCAGCACCCGGGGTTTAAGCAGGTTGAACACTGAAGCTTTCTTT. This codes for CASTRGLSRLNTEAFF.

Only a few counts were recorded for this clonotype. V and J are TRBV7-3 and TRBJ2-2; weak D call: TRBD1 (6 bases). Germline V gene data show CDR1 as SGHTA and CDR2 as FQGTGA. The CDR3 runs to 14 residues. V lost 5 bases, J lost 4 bases, and 11 bases lay in between. The CDR3 bases are TGTGCCAGCAGCCCGGGACACAGCACCGGGGAGCTGTTTTTT. Translating gives CASSPGHSTGELFF.

This clonotype was recorded a few times. The chain is built from TRBV7-9 and TRBJ1-5; D is unclear. The germline V and J ends were trimmed by 5 bases and 0 bases, with 8 bases remaining between them. CDR1 is SEHNR, CDR2 FQNEAQ, per germline (reference sequence). The CDR3 runs 14 residues. CDR3 region: CASSESYSNQPQHF. The CDR3 nucleotides read TGTGCCAGCAGCGAAAGTTATAGCAATCAGCCCCAGCATTTT.